The entry below describes one TCR beta chain. Participant-given clinical history determined each cohort assignment. This entry belongs to a study of blood T cell repertoires in COVID-19. Study-level information: Italy, Spain and the United States were the sources of the convalescent and acute COVID-19 samples.

The CDR3 is 15 residues long. The germline CDR1 and CDR2 sequences are SGHKS and YYEKEE (reference sequence). V lost 3 bases to trimming and J lost 3 bases, with 13 bases between them. TCRdb's table, derived via immunoSEQ multiplex PCR, lists solely in-frame clones and lacks some. Among 200,000 to 250,000 clones listed, around 88% were seen once. This chain links TRBV5-5 with TRBJ1-5; D possibly corresponds to TRBD1 (5 bases). Sequenced sample: PBMCs or T cells enriched from blood (not recorded which). The TCR comes from a woman aged 45 to 65 with acute COVID-19. The CDR3 reads CASSSRTGNNQPQHF. The CDR3 DNA reads TGTGCCAGCAGCTCTCGAACAGGTAACAATCAGCCCCAGCATTTT.